This T cell receptor beta chain was recovered during a study of CD8+ T cells in alopecia areata. The overall study: Tofacitinib was taken orally by treated patients, and the dose was 5 to 10 mg twice daily. Study-level points and caveats: Against the mouse data, patients shared TCRs less clearly, possibly for HLA reasons. For lesional scalp, especially alopecia totalis/universalis, clonality was higher than in normal scalp. Scalp samples also contribute reads from the resident alphabeta T cells found in normal skin.

Those with alopecia areata gave lesional scalp punch biopsies and peripheral blood. The CDR3 runs 12 residues. CDR1 is MGHDK, CDR2 SYGVNS, per germline. V gave up 9 bases and J gave up 4 bases, with 12 bases separating them. As the sequencing template, cDNA was produced by extracting RNA and reverse transcribing it. TCRdb keeps only in-frame clones here, not all; method: immunoSEQ multiplex PCR. The sample gives roughly 8,000 clones, 55% to 70% of which show up once; around 15% is in the top ten. Details on this clone: Its antigen is still unknown.

The sequence came from a human donor with alopecia areata. The rearrangement links TRBV25-1 to TRBJ1-2; a weak D match, TRBD1 (5 bases). The sequencing used skin, collected at week 0. The CDR3 here is CASHDSIYGYTF. The CDR3 bases are TGTGCCAGTCACGACAGCATCTATGGCTACACCTTC.